Following are 6 T cell receptor beta chains from one sample sequenced in a study of Ad26.COV2.S vaccination and SARS-CoV-2 variants. The treatment is: some 20 received Ad26.COV2.S at low or high dose, single or two shots; several received placebo; per-sample allocation not given. At day 63 after the first vaccine or placebo injection, samples were drawn. Generated by immunoSEQ multiplex PCR, the TCRdb table keeps only in-frame clones and is missing some. The repertoire includes around 450,000 clones, roughly 88% of them detected once, and 3.6% sits in the top ten. The sample in question was peripheral blood, obtained in a trial of Ad26.COV2.S vaccine versus placebo. The receptor set was obtained from a person aged 18-60 years who received the Ad26.COV2.S COVID-19 vaccine or a placebo.

V is TRBV28 and J is TRBJ1-4, with a weak D call TRBD1 (6 bases). Germline CDR1 MDHEN, CDR2 SYDVKM. This CDR3 spans 14 amino acids. The V end lost 7 bases, the J end lost 6 bases, and 15 bases lay between the germline ends. The CDR3 region is CASIATGGHEKLFF. The CDR3 bases are TGTGCCAGCATCGCTACTGGGGGCCATGAAAAACTGTTTTTT.

V gene TRBV6-1 combines with J gene TRBJ2-1, with 9 bases lining up with TRBD1. The junction had 9 bases not matched to a gene; V was cut back by 0 bases and J by 6 bases. Germline V gives CDR1 MNHNS, CDR2 SASEGT. The CDR3 length is 17 residues. The CDR3 coding sequence is TGTGCCAGCAGTGAAGCTTACGGGACAGGGAGTACCAATGAGCAGTTCTTC. This translates into CASSEAYGTGSTNEQFF.

V usage is TRBV7-8 and J usage is TRBJ2-2; perhaps TRBD1 as D (6 bases). The CDR3 loop spans 14 amino acids. The V and J ends lost 5 bases and 4 bases respectively, with 11 bases between them. Germline CDR1 SGHVS, CDR2 FQNEAQ. This chain's CDR3 is CASSPGTTTGELFF. As DNA, the CDR3 is TGTGCCAGCAGCCCAGGGACAACCACCGGGGAGCTGTTTTTT.

The rearrangement uses TRBV7-2 and TRBJ2-3; 11 bases match TRBD2. V gave up 4 bases and J gave up 2 bases; unmatched junction bases: 11. The CDR3 sequence is 18 residues long. Germline CDR1 is SGHTA and CDR2 is FQGNSA. CDR3 DNA sequence: TGTGCCAGCAGCTCAGTCTTAGCGGGGGGGCGTGTCACAGATACGCAGTATTTT. Protein: CASSSVLAGGRVTDTQYF.

The chain links TRBV7-9 to TRBJ2-1; D is perhaps TRBD1 or TRBD2 (5 bases each). Trimming took 1 base from V and 10 from J, leaving 14 bases between them. The CDR3 covers 14 residues. Germline values: CDR1 SEHNR, CDR2 FQNEAQ (reference sequence). CDR3 amino acids: CASSLVRGTNEQFF. In DNA, the CDR3 is TGTGCCAGCAGCTTAGTGAGGGGAACCAACGAGCAGTTCTTC.

The chain links TRBV27 to TRBJ1-6; weak D call: TRBD1 (6 bases). CDR1 and CDR2 from the germline V gene are MNHEY and SMNVEV (reference sequence). Trimming took 9 bases from V and 9 from J, leaving 18 bases between them. There are 14 residues in the CDR3. CDR3 sequence (DNA): TGTGCCAGTCGGCGGGACATGTGGCCTTCACCCCTCCACTTT. Translating gives CASRRDMWPSPLHF.